This T cell receptor (beta chain) was identified in a study of identical twins. Study results and caveats: Cord blood beta clonotypes that were abundant carried fewer insertions, and memory repertoires showed no such trend.

CDR3 size: 13 residues. Trimming at V came to 3 bases and at J to 8 bases, leaving 5 bases not matched to a gene. In TCRdb, the 5' RACE reads were re-called with MiXCR into one record per CDR3 protein. The table lists roughly 250,000 distinct CDR3 sequences, roughly an eighth of them singletons. Details on this clonotype: The antigen remains undetermined.

This TCR came from a woman under 30 in good health. Sample: memory (CD45RO+) T cells sorted from blood. This chain connects TRBV12-3 or TRBV12-4 to TRBJ1-2; 8 bases agree with TRBD1. The CDR3 spells CASSLQGARGYTF. The DNA of the CDR3 is TGTGCCAGCAGTTTGCAGGGGGCCCGCGGCTACACCTTC.